These 22 T cell receptor beta chains came from one sample sequenced in a study of T-cell reconstitution after alpha-beta-depleted transplantation in children. Unique molecular identifiers were incorporated into the prepared TCRbeta library. TCRdb independently ran MiXCR on the PCR reads; one entry per CDR3 protein. The sample includes about 360,000 distinct CDR3 sequences, about an eighth seen only once; the top ten take 3.5% to 4.5%. The specimen was PBMCs, collected from the stem cell graft. These receptors were obtained from a human donor who donated a stem cell graft to a child with Fanconi anemia.

The chain links TRBV5-1 to TRBJ2-1, with 12 bases matching TRBD1. The CDR3 consists of 14 residues. After removal of 3 bases from V and 9 bases from J, the junction contained 4 bases not matched to a gene. CDR1 is SGHRS and CDR2 is YFSETQ in the germline V gene. Written as DNA, the CDR3 is TGCGCCAGCAGCTGGGGACAGGGGGCTTTTGAGCAGTTCTTC. This sequence encodes CASSWGQGAFEQFF.

This clonotype appeared many times. The genes are TRBV7-9 and TRBJ1-4; D not certain. This CDR3 has 15 residues. Germline CDR1 reads SEHNR; CDR2 reads FQNEAQ (reference sequence). V gave up 2 bases and J gave up 8 bases, with 15 bases separating them. CDR3 nucleotide sequence: TGTGCCAGCAGCTTATTTCACAAATCGGGCGAAAAACTGTTTTTT. Translating it yields CASSLFHKSGEKLFF.

This clonotype has a handful of counts. DNA for the CDR3: TGTGCCAGCACGGCAGGGAATAAAGACGAGCAGTACTTC. This codes for CASTAGNKDEQYF. V usage is TRBV7-9 and J usage is TRBJ2-7; TRBD1 might be the D (5 bases). Germline V gene lookup returns CDR1 SEHNR and CDR2 FQNEAQ (reference sequence). The CDR3 runs to 13 residues. The V end lost 7 bases, the J end lost 5 bases, and 15 bases lay between the germline ends.

This clonotype occurred a few times. The V gene is TRBV29-1, the J gene TRBJ1-1; D possibly corresponds to TRBD1 (6 bases). Trimming took off 5 bases at V and 0 bases at J, with 13 bases between the two ends. There are 14 residues in the CDR3. The V gene's germline CDR1 is SQVTM and CDR2 ANQGSEA. Here the CDR3 reads CSVLGGGLNTEAFF. The CDR3 nucleotides read TGCAGCGTTTTGGGAGGGGGATTGAACACTGAAGCTTTCTTT.

There are a few counts of this clonotype. In DNA form, the CDR3 reads TGCAGTGCCCCGGGACTCCCCGGGGGTGGCTACACCTTC. This translates into CSAPGLPGGGYTF. The V call is TRBV20-1, the J call TRBJ1-2; weak D call: TRBD1 (5 bases). Germline V gene data show CDR1 as DFQATT and CDR2 as SNEGSKA (reference sequence). This CDR3 is built from 13 residues. V was trimmed by 6 bases and J by 7 bases, leaving 18 bases between them.

This clonotype has ten or more counts. This chain uses TRBV18 with TRBJ2-1; perhaps TRBD2 as D (6 bases). V shed 2 bases and J shed 0 bases, with 14 bases lying between them. Germline V gene sequence: CDR1 KGHSH, CDR2 LQKENI. CDR3 length: 17 amino acids. The CDR3 nucleotides are TGTGCCAGCTCACCATCGGGACTCTCGAGCTCCTACAATGAGCAGTTCTTC. As protein: CASSPSGLSSSYNEQFF.

On this clonotype: The CDR3 does not close with the conserved phenylalanine or tryptophan, likely indicating a read error. This rearrangement joins TRBV5-5 to TRBJ2-2, with 9 positions matching TRBD2. The J segment lost 3 bases and the V segment lost 4 bases, leaving 4 bases of the junction unmatched. The germline V gene has CDR1 SGHKS and CDR2 YYEKEE (reference sequence). The CDR3 consists of 15 residues. The CDR3 loop reads CASSLAGGDTGELFS. CDR3 sequence (DNA): TGTGCCAGCAGCCTCGCGGGAGGGGACACCGGGGAGCTGTTTTCT.

The genes are TRBV9 and TRBJ1-1; TRBD1 matches 9 bases. Germline V gene data show CDR1 as SGDLS and CDR2 as YYNGEE. This CDR3 has 15 amino acids. Trimming took 4 bases from V and 2 from J; bases not matched to a gene: 6. The CDR3 coding sequence is TGTGCCAGCAGCAAGCTGGGACAGGGAAACACTGAAGCTTTCTTT. It yields the protein CASSKLGQGNTEAFF.

The chain carries TRBV7-6 and TRBJ2-1; TRBD2 aligns across 8 bases. Germline loops: CDR1 SGHVS, CDR2 FNYEAQ. V lost 5 bases and J lost 2; bases outside the gene matches: 8. This CDR3 region has 16 residues. CDR3 in amino acids: CASSPRDGGAYNEQFF. The CDR3 region has the DNA TGTGCCAGCAGCCCGAGGGACGGGGGGGCCTACAATGAGCAGTTCTTC.

This clonotype was detected a few times. The rearrangement links TRBV2 to TRBJ1-5; D perhaps matches TRBD1 (6 bases). This CDR3 has 14 residues. Germline CDR1 and CDR2: SNHLY and FYNNEI. V lost 9 bases to trimming and J lost 1 base, with 13 bases between them. CDR3: CASSQGNSNQPQHF. The CDR3 nucleotides are TGTGCCAGTTCCCAGGGGAACAGCAATCAGCCCCAGCATTTT.

The V call is TRBV12-3 or TRBV12-4, the J call TRBJ1-2; D unclear. Trimming stripped 6 bases from V and 10 bases from J, with 12 bases between. CDR3 length equals 11 residues. The CDR3 nucleotides read TGTGCCAGCAGCCCCGCGGGGTTCTACACCTTC. Encoded protein: CASSPAGFYTF.

This clonotype has just a few counts. The V call is TRBV30, the J call TRBJ1-1, with D uncertain. V was pared by 4 bases and J by 4 bases, with 13 bases between. The CDR3 spans 13 residues. The germline CDR1 and CDR2 sequences are GTSNPN and SVGIG (reference sequence). The CDR3 nucleotides read TGTGCCTGGATGAAGCGTCCGCTCACTGAAGCTTTCTTT. It yields the protein CAWMKRPLTEAFF.

This clonotype was seen repeatedly, ten times or more. V gene TRBV5-5 combines with J gene TRBJ1-2, with D unresolved. The germline V gene encodes CDR1 SGHKS and CDR2 YYEKEE (reference sequence). The length of the CDR3 is 12 residues. Deletions cut 0 bases from V and 4 bases from J, with 4 bases between. The CDR3 loop is CASSLVVYGYTF. As DNA, the CDR3 is TGTGCCAGCAGCTTGGTCGTCTATGGCTACACCTTC.

V gene TRBV30 combines with J gene TRBJ2-7; TRBD1 aligns across 8 bases. Germline V lookup: CDR1 GTSNPN, CDR2 SVGIG (reference sequence). The CDR3 runs 14 residues. The V gene end was trimmed by 2 bases and the J gene end by 6 bases; junction bases not matched to a gene: 9. The CDR3 DNA reads TGTGCCTGGAGTTTAGGACAGGGAAAGGCCGAGCAGTACTTC. Its protein product is CAWSLGQGKAEQYF.

This clonotype appeared many times. CDR3 in amino acids: CASSFGYSPLHF. CDR3 bases: TGTGCCAGCAGCTTTGGGTACTCACCCCTCCACTTT. The rearrangement joins TRBV11-2 to TRBJ1-6; no clear D gene. Trimming left V 3 bases short and J 10 bases short, with 7 bases between. Germline CDR1 and CDR2: SGHAT and FQNNGV. The CDR3 is 12 amino acids.

The genes are TRBV25-1 and TRBJ2-1; D is undetermined. V was shortened by 4 bases and J by 10 bases, with 8 bases between the two germline ends. The CDR3 covers 11 residues. Germline-derived CDR1 and CDR2 are MGHDK and SYGVNS. CDR3 sequence: CASSALWEQFF. In nucleotides, the CDR3 is TGTGCCAGCAGTGCCCTATGGGAGCAGTTCTTC.

The chain couples TRBV7-8 to TRBJ2-7; 11 nucleotides line up with TRBD1. The trim removed 3 bases at V and 0 bases at J, leaving 1 base unmatched. The germline V gene has CDR1 SGHVS and CDR2 FQNEAQ. The CDR3 is 15 residues long. CDR3 coding DNA: TGTGCCAGCAGCTTGGGGACAGGGGGCTCCTACGAGCAGTACTTC. Amino acid sequence: CASSLGTGGSYEQYF.

In this sample, this clonotype turned up many times. The CDR3 DNA follows: TGCGCCAGCAGAAGGACTAGCGGGGTTTTCAATGAGCAGTTCTTC. Translating gives CASRRTSGVFNEQFF. This sequence joins TRBV5-1 and TRBJ2-1; TRBD2 agrees at 12 bases. V shed 5 bases and J 6 bases; nucleotides not matched to a gene: 6. This CDR3 has 15 residues. Germline V gene sequence: CDR1 SGHRS, CDR2 YFSETQ. Based on the CDR3 plus reference TRBV5-1 and TRBJ2-1, the full variable domain is KAGVTQTPRYLIKTRGQQVTLSCSPISGHRSVSWYQQTPGQGLQFLFEYFSETQRNKGNFPGRFSGRQFSNSRSEMNVSTLELGDSALYLCASRRTSGVFNEQFFGPGTRLTVL.

This clonotype was found a few times. The genes are TRBV7-9 and TRBJ1-5, with D perhaps matching TRBD1 (5 bases). The CDR3 length is 13 residues. The V gene lost 3 bases and the J gene lost 6 bases, with 9 bases spanning the gap. The V gene's germline CDR1 is SEHNR and CDR2 FQNEAQ (reference sequence). The CDR3 spells CASSFTGSQPQHF. In nucleotides, the CDR3 is TGTGCCAGCAGCTTCACAGGATCTCAGCCCCAGCATTTT.

This clonotype has only a few counts. The rearrangement joins TRBV5-5 to TRBJ2-1, with D perhaps assigned TRBD1 or TRBD2 (5 bases each). The CDR3 has 14 residues. V lost 2 bases and J 10 bases, leaving 16 bases between the germline ends. Germline V gives CDR1 SGHKS, CDR2 YYEKEE (reference sequence). This chain's CDR3 is CASSLSWDLREQFF. The DNA for the CDR3 is TGTGCCAGCAGCTTAAGCTGGGACCTCAGGGAGCAGTTCTTC.

This clonotype was counted a few times. The rearrangement uses TRBV11-1 and TRBJ1-3; D gene unclear. The germline gives CDR1 SGHAT, CDR2 FQDESV (reference sequence). The CDR3 length is 16 residues. The V end lost 1 base, the J end lost 0 bases, and 10 bases lay between the germline ends. The CDR3 is CASSLEDGYSGNTIYF. As DNA, the CDR3 is TGTGCCAGCAGCTTAGAAGACGGCTACTCTGGAAACACCATATATTTT.

This clonotype has only a few counts. The chain uses TRBV7-2 and TRBJ2-1; 12 bases line up with TRBD2. The CDR3 runs to 19 residues. Per the germline V gene, CDR1 is SGHTA and CDR2 is FQGNSA. V lost 0 bases and J lost 0; bases outside the gene matches: 6. For the CDR3, the DNA is TGTGCCAGCAGCTTAGCTGTTACTAGCGGGGGGTCCTCCTACAATGAGCAGTTCTTC. Encoded protein: CASSLAVTSGGSSYNEQFF.